Listed below are T cell receptor beta chains from one sample, sequenced in a study of shared clonotypes between healthy human individuals. The method was immunoSEQ multiplex PCR; TCRdb's version includes in-frame clones alone and lacks a portion of them. The data show more than 2,000,000 clones, over 90% seen once. The sequencing sample was made of naive CD4+ T cells from PBMCs. The origin of the receptors is a man between 18 and 35 years old in good health. Some clones in this sample may be carry-over from other donors' samples. The CDR3 runs from the conserved cysteine through the conserved F or W. Each record gives: D gene, J gene, V gene, CDR3 protein, CDR3 DNA. A D gene is named only where the DNA matches it firmly.

TRBD1 | TRBJ1-2 | TRBV19 | CASSARQGAGYGYTF | TGTGCCAGTAGTGCCAGACAGGGGGCGGGCTATGGCTACACCTTC
NA | TRBJ1-1 | TRBV29-1 | CSVDTWVTEAFF | TGCAGCGTTGATACCTGGGTCACTGAAGCTTTCTTT
NA | TRBJ1-1 | TRBV28 | CASSSSPLRGTEAFF | TGTGCCAGCAGTTCTTCCCCTTTAAGGGGGACTGAAGCTTTCTTT
TRBD1 | TRBJ1-1 | TRBV5-4 | CASRPPFRGTARDTEAFF | TGTGCCAGCAGACCCCCGTTCAGAGGGACAGCCAGGGACACTGAAGCTTTCTTT
NA | TRBJ1-4 | TRBV6-6 | CASSSVTGNEKLFF | TGTGCCAGCAGTTCCGTTACGGGGAATGAAAAACTGTTTTTT
TRBD2 | TRBJ2-4 | TRBV7-2 | CASSSMGLAGPQNIQYF | TGTGCCAGCAGCTCCATGGGACTAGCGGGACCCCAAAACATTCAGTACTTC
TRBD2 | TRBJ2-5 | TRBV13 | CASSFQREDNQETQYF | TGTGCCAGCAGCTTCCAACGGGAGGATAACCAAGAGACCCAGTACTTC
NA | TRBJ1-1 | TRBV5-6 | CASSLYTGSAEAFF | TGTGCCAGCAGCCTATATACAGGGAGCGCTGAAGCTTTCTTT
NA | TRBJ2-2 | TRBV5-1 | CASHPTGNTGELFF | TGCGCCAGCCATCCGACAGGGAACACCGGGGAGCTGTTTTTT
NA | TRBJ1-2 | TRBV9 | CASSVGRGNYGYTF | TGTGCCAGCAGCGTAGGCCGGGGAAACTATGGCTACACCTTC